This T cell receptor (beta chain) is from a study of T cells in Graves' hyperthyroidism and ophthalmopathy. The CDR3 is made up of 15 amino acids. Germline-derived CDR1 and CDR2 are MDHEN and SYDVKM. V lost 6 bases to trimming and J lost 2 bases; unmatched junction nucleotides: 4. The sample holds many counts of this clonotype. TCR beta CDR3 regions were amplified from RNA transcripts. The HTBI primer set served for first-round RT-PCR of the TCR CDR3. MiXCR, run by TCRdb on the multiplex PCR reads, gives a single entry per CDR3 protein. This table holds 360,000 or so distinct CDR3 sequences, about a fifth found once.

Sequencing input: blood. The clonotype comes from a woman aged 18-29 years with Graves' hyperthyroidism. This chain joins TRBV28 and TRBJ1-2, with 12 bases lining up with TRBD1. CDR3: CASRPGTGGNYGYTF. CDR3 nucleotides: TGTGCCAGCAGACCCGGGACAGGGGGCAACTATGGCTACACCTTC.